The clone carrying this T cell receptor (beta chain) was detected once. Its antigen is currently unknown. V gave up 5 bases and J gave up 7 bases, with 17 bases separating them. Germline lookup yields CDR1 SGHTA and CDR2 FQGNSA. This CDR3 comprises 14 residues. The sample originates from a study of lung T cells in sarcoidosis with Löfgren's syndrome. TCRdb re-called the reads with MiXCR, one entry per CDR3 protein. The sample includes 1,000 to 1,200 distinct CDR3 sequences, roughly 29% of them seen just once. Study-level results: Multiple Löfgren's syndrome patients reportedly shared TRAV12-1 and TRBV2 CDR3 motifs, suggesting public CD4+ TCRs. The most expanded V genes in Löfgren's patients were reportedly TRAV12-1 and TRBV2.

V and J are TRBV7-2 and TRBJ1-2; no firm D call. This clonotype was sampled from a human donor with sarcoidosis (Löfgren's syndrome or another form), or a control subject (not recorded which). Sequences were obtained from CD4+ T cells from PBMCs. The CDR3 DNA reads as TGTGCCAGCAGCCTACTGTCTTCCGCAGCTGGCTACACCTTC. Its protein is CASSLLSSAAGYTF.